This T cell receptor beta chain is drawn from a study of Graves' ophthalmopathy and Graves' hyperthyroidism. Establishment of the diagnosis relied upon clinical symptoms, serum thyroxine, TRAb, thyroid ultrasound and orbital computed tomography. The source of the PBMCs was around 9 ml of fresh peripheral blood. CDR1 and CDR2 from the germline V gene are MNHEY and SVGEGT. V was clipped by 4 bases and J by 6 bases; unmatched bases: 9. The CDR3 is 15 amino acids. Amplified material comprised TCR beta CDR3 regions derived from RNA transcripts. First-round RT-PCR with HTBI primers preceded a second-round multiplex PCR. TCRdb passed the multiplex PCR reads through MiXCR, listing each CDR3 protein once. The sample lists under 800,000 distinct CDR3 sequences; about a fifth were seen once.

The sequence was obtained from a woman younger than 30 with stable Graves' hyperthyroidism. Some clones in this sample may be carry-over from other donors' samples. The specimen was peripheral blood. This rearrangement joins TRBV6-2 or TRBV6-3 to TRBJ1-5, with 7 bases that match TRBD1. The CDR3, as DNA: TGTGCCAGCAGTTCGAGACAGGGCGGTGTTCAGCCCCAGCATTTT. It yields the protein CASSSRQGGVQPQHF.